The present entry profiles one T cell receptor (beta chain) with its context. What antigen it recognizes has not been identified. Per-base qualities were not stored, and no clone one base away is much larger. Library preparation used the immunoSEQ multiplex PCR assay. The deep sequencing platform assayed some 90,000 TCR templates per sample. Genomic DNA extracted from sorted T cells was used for TCRbeta CDR3 sequencing. On the study's bioinformatics: The R programming language was used for clonal analysis of the TCRbeta CDR3 data. Alloreactive CD4+ and CD8+ clones were defined by comparing unstimulated samples with post-reaction CFSE-low samples. By matching sequences to the repertoires of sorted unstimulated Treg and non-Treg cells, each alloreactive CD4+ clone was assigned a regulatory or non-regulatory origin. TCRdb's version of the immuneACCESS table is confined to in-frame rearrangements and falls short of the full clone set. An unresolved V gene accounts for under half of the shortfall where checked; the remainder is of unknown origin. The V and J calls and clone size were taken over from that table, and D and trimming were inferred from the DNA. Recorded for this sample are under 70,000 clones; 79% of them occurred a single time. About 0.42% of the sample lies in the top ten.

The junction shows trimming of 0 bases on V and 9 bases on J, plus 9 bases between the germline ends. According to the germline V gene, CDR1 reads SGHTA and CDR2 reads FQGTGA. The CDR3 runs 14 amino acids, cysteine and phenylalanine included. Only CDR3 DNA is held: 42 bases, read in frame from base 1. These data originate in a study of siplizumab effects on memory and regulatory T cells (dated by TCRdb to the late 2010s). Broadly, across the study: The study looked at the effect of siplizumab, an anti-CD2 antibody, on alloreactive T-cell subsets in allogeneic mixed lymphocyte reactions made from human PBMCs. Overall study results and their limits: Compared with memory T cells, unstimulated naive T cells appeared more diverse, and naive cells seemed to make a substantial contribution to the alloresponse. The suppressive function of proliferating Tregs from siplizumab cultures was not functionally confirmed. Sequences below about 10^-5 frequency were poorly captured, so only a minor fraction of alloreactive clones could be mapped to unstimulated subsets. Of the alloreactive CD4+ clones that could be mapped, the Treg-derived share averaged almost 70% with siplizumab compared with around 27% in control reactions. About 75-96% of proliferating CD4+ or CD8+ clones could not be given a naive or memory phenotype. Siplizumab significantly reduced the cumulative frequency of alloreactive sequences traceable to unstimulated CD4+ memory T cells.

Unstimulated CD4+ memory cells were also sequenced in three donor pairs, together with CD4+ naive, CD8+ TEMRA, CD8+ naive and CD8+ effector memory subsets. TCRbeta CDR3 sequencing was performed on sorted unstimulated T cells and on proliferating T cells recovered from mixed lymphocyte reactions. Fresh whole blood from approximately ten HLA-typed healthy donors was used to isolate PBMCs. Sequencing was done on a sample of memory CD4+ T cells sorted from blood. This specimen's cell subset or site label, interpreted: unstimulated CD4+ memory T cells. This TCR came from a human donor in good health. The chain links TRBV7-3 with TRBJ1-6; there is no confident call for the D gene. The CDR3 reads CASSLTLRGSPLHF. The DNA reads as follows: TGTGCCAGCAGCTTAACTTTACGGGGTTCACCCCTCCACTTT.